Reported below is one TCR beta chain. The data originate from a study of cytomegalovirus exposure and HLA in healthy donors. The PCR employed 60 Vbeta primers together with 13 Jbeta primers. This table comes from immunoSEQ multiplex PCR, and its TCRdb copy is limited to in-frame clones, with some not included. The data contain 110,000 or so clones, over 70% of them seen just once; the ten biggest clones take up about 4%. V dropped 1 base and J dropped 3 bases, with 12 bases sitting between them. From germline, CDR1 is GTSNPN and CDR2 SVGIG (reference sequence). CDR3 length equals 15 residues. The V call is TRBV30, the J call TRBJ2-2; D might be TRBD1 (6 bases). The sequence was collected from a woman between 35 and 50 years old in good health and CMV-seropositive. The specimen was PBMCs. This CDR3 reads CAWSGSRGYTGELFF. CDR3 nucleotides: TGTGCCTGGAGTGGGTCAAGGGGGTACACCGGGGAGCTGTTTTTT.